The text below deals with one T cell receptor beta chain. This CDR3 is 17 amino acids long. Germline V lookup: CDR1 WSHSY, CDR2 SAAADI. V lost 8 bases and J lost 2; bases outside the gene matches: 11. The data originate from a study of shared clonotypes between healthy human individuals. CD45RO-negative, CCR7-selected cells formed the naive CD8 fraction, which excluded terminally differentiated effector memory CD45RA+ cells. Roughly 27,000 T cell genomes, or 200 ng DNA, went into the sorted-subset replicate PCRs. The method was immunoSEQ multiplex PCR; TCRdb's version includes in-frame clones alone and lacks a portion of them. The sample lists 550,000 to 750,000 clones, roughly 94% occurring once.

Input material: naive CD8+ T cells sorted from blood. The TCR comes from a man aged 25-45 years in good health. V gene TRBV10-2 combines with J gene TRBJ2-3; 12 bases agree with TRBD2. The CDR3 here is CASVGLAGFLPTDTQYF. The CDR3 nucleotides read TGCGCCAGCGTAGGACTAGCGGGATTCCTCCCCACAGATACGCAGTATTTT.